The 16 T cell receptor beta chains presented below share a single source sample, sequenced in a study of blood T cell repertoires in COVID-19. Generated by immunoSEQ multiplex PCR, the TCRdb table keeps only in-frame clones and is missing some. The sample lists about 370,000 clones; 87% were seen once. What was sequenced was peripheral blood. The receptors were sampled from a woman aged 25 to 39 with COVID-19, enrolled during active disease.

The rearrangement links TRBV7-2 to TRBJ2-7; 7 bases agree with TRBD2. CDR3 length: 15 residues. Trimming took 4 bases from V and 1 from J; bases not matched to a gene: 7. Germline V CDR1 and CDR2: SGHTA, FQGNSA. The chain's CDR3 is CASSYDERGSYEQYF. The CDR3 DNA follows: TGTGCCAGCAGCTACGACGAGCGGGGATCCTACGAGCAGTACTTC.

This clone showed up just once. This chain uses TRBV5-1 with TRBJ2-1, with 9 bases that match TRBD2. The J segment lost 8 bases and the V segment lost 0 bases, leaving 9 bases of the junction unmatched. The CDR3 spans 16 residues. CDR1 and CDR2 from the germline V gene are SGHRS and YFSETQ. CDR3 sequence (DNA): TGCGCCAGCAGCTTGGAGGTAGTAGCGGGAGTCCATGAGCAGTTCTTC. Translation gives CASSLEVVAGVHEQFF.

Worth noting for this clone: Other DNA sequences in the sample encode the same CDR3. The chain employs TRBV18 and TRBJ1-1; maybe TRBD1 (5 bases). Germline V gene data show CDR1 as KGHSH and CDR2 as LQKENI. V dropped 0 bases and J dropped 0 bases, with 8 bases sitting between them. This CDR3 is 15 amino acids long. The CDR3 is CASSPPGRMNTEAFF. As DNA, the CDR3 is TGTGCCAGCTCACCACCGGGGCGTATGAACACTGAAGCTTTCTTT.

The rearrangement joins TRBV2 to TRBJ2-5; 9 bases align to TRBD2. V shed 7 bases, J shed 5 bases, and the junction held 5 bases outside the gene matches. There are 13 residues in the CDR3. The V gene's germline CDR1 is SNHLY and CDR2 FYNNEI. CDR3 loop: CASKAGGGETQYF. CDR3 nucleotides: TGTGCCAGCAAGGCGGGAGGGGGGGAGACCCAGTACTTC.

The gene calls are TRBV6-6 and TRBJ1-2; D is ambiguous. V lost 0 bases to trimming and J lost 5 bases, with 7 bases between them. CDR3 length equals 13 residues. The germline gives CDR1 MNHNY, CDR2 SVGAGI (reference sequence). The CDR3 loop is CASSYSRGYGYTF. In nucleotides, the CDR3 is TGTGCCAGCAGTTACTCGAGAGGGTATGGCTACACCTTC.

The chain has TRBV4-1 and TRBJ2-3, with TRBD2 matching 10 bases. The length of the CDR3 is 17 residues. Germline assignment: CDR1 MGHRA and CDR2 YSYEKL. V dropped 1 base and J dropped 3; count of bases not matched to a gene: 7. CDR3 coding DNA: TGCGCCAGCAGCCAAGTAGCTAGCGGGAGCCTTACAGATACGCAGTATTTT. Translating gives CASSQVASGSLTDTQYF.

J is TRBJ2-7 and V is TRBV27; 8 positions agree with TRBD2. V was clipped by 4 bases and J by 6 bases; unmatched bases: 8. In germline, CDR1 is MNHEY, CDR2 SMNVEV (reference sequence). The CDR3 has 14 residues. The CDR3 DNA is TGTGCCAGCAGTTATCTACGAACTAGCGGCGAGCAGTACTTC. Its protein product is CASSYLRTSGEQYF.

The chain employs TRBV3-1 (or the pseudogene TRBV3-2) and TRBJ2-2; 9 bases map to TRBD1. This CDR3 region has 18 residues. The V segment lost 4 bases and the J segment 2 bases; nucleotides outside the gene matches: 11. Germline V gene sequence: CDR1 LGHDT, CDR2 YNNKEL (reference sequence). The CDR3 is CASSLPPWTGENTGELFF. The CDR3 bases are TGTGCCAGCAGCCTTCCACCCTGGACAGGGGAAAACACCGGGGAGCTGTTTTTT.

J is TRBJ2-1 and V is TRBV10-3, with 11 bases aligning to TRBD2. This CDR3 contains 15 residues. With 2 bases clipped from V and 7 bases from J, the junction kept 4 bases outside the gene matches. Germline assignment: CDR1 ENHRY and CDR2 SYGVKD. The CDR3 nucleotides read TGTGCCATCAGTGAGACTAGCGGGAGAGGAAATGAGCAGTTCTTC. Its translation is CAISETSGRGNEQFF.

This clone was seen a single time. This CDR3 is also generated by other DNA sequences in the sample. The gene calls are TRBV6-5 and TRBJ2-3; no firm D call. This CDR3 has 15 amino acids. The germline gives CDR1 MNHEY, CDR2 SVGAGI. V shed 0 bases and J shed 0 bases, with 7 bases lying between them. CDR3 in amino acids: CASSYSGTSTDTQYF. For the CDR3, the DNA is TGTGCCAGCAGTTACTCGGGCACCAGCACAGATACGCAGTATTTT.

The gene calls are TRBV5-1 and TRBJ2-2, with D maybe TRBD1 (5 bases). The CDR3 contains 15 residues. The V and J ends lost 0 bases and 0 bases respectively, with 6 bases between them. Germline CDR1 and CDR2: SGHRS and YFSETQ. The CDR3: CASSLVTANTGELFF. CDR3 DNA: TGCGCCAGCAGCTTGGTGACAGCGAACACCGGGGAGCTGTTTTTT.

CDR3: CASSLKILAGIKTQYF. CDR3 in DNA: TGTGCCAGCAGCTTGAAAATCCTAGCGGGAATAAAGACCCAGTACTTC. The chain carries TRBV7-9 and TRBJ2-5; 9 nucleotides align to TRBD2. The germline gives CDR1 SEHNR, CDR2 FQNEAQ (reference sequence). This CDR3 spans 16 amino acids. Trimming cost V 3 bases and J 6 bases; bases outside gene matches: 11.

The chain joins TRBV5-1 to TRBJ2-2, with TRBD1 matching 10 bases. V shed 4 bases and J 1 base; nucleotides not matched to a gene: 7. The CDR3 spans 17 residues. Germline V CDR1 and CDR2: SGHRS, YFSETQ. In DNA, the CDR3 is TGCGCCAGCAGCACGACCGACAGGGGGCTGAACACCGGGGAGCTGTTTTTT. Its protein is CASSTTDRGLNTGELFF. Using reference TRBV5-1 and TRBJ2-2 for the parts outside the CDR3, the full variable domain is KAGVTQTPRYLIKTRGQQVTLSCSPISGHRSVSWYQQTPGQGLQFLFEYFSETQRNKGNFPGRFSGRQFSNSRSEMNVSTLELGDSALYLCASSTTDRGLNTGELFFGEGSRLTVL.

V usage is TRBV5-1 and J usage is TRBJ2-6; the D gene is possibly TRBD1 (5 bases). CDR3 length: 15 residues. The V end lost 5 bases, the J end lost 0 bases, and 9 bases lay between the germline ends. Germline V gives CDR1 SGHRS, CDR2 YFSETQ. CDR3 protein: CASRQGDSGANVLTF. CDR3 coding DNA: TGCGCCAGCAGGCAGGGTGACTCTGGGGCCAACGTCCTGACTTTC.

The chain links TRBV11-2 to TRBJ2-1; the match to TRBD1 covers 8 bases. J gave up 7 bases and V 4 bases, and 9 bases lay outside the gene matches. Germline V gene lookup returns CDR1 SGHAT and CDR2 FQNNGV. The CDR3 extends over 15 amino acids. CDR3 protein: CASSSAPTGVNEQFF. In nucleotides, the CDR3 is TGTGCCAGCAGCTCGGCCCCGACAGGGGTTAATGAGCAGTTCTTC.

Here the CDR3 DNA reads TGCGCCAGCAGCCGCGGACAGGGAAGAAATTCACCCCTCCACTTT. Its translation is CASSRGQGRNSPLHF. The chain carries TRBV4-3 and TRBJ1-6, with 8 bases fitting TRBD1. The CDR3 length is 15 residues. V trimming: 4 bases; J trimming: 7 bases; junction bases outside the gene matches: 6. The germline gives CDR1 LGHNA, CDR2 YSLEER.